Below are 23 T cell receptor beta chains sequenced from a single sample in a study of cytomegalovirus exposure and HLA in healthy donors. The data were produced by immunoSEQ multiplex PCR, yet TCRdb's version contains in-frame clones alone and is incomplete. The sample holds approximately 150,000 clones, around nine tenths seen once. The sequencing sample was made of PBMCs. All receptors derive from a man younger than 35 in good health and CMV-seropositive.

The chain is built from TRBV30 and TRBJ1-4; 9 bases agree with TRBD1. This CDR3 is 13 amino acids long. The germline CDR1 and CDR2 sequences are GTSNPN and SVGIG (reference sequence). V was pared by 7 bases and J by 7 bases, with 7 bases of the junction left unmatched. CDR3 sequence: CASQQGAGEKLFF. CDR3 bases: TGTGCCTCTCAACAGGGGGCGGGTGAAAAACTGTTTTTT.

The CDR3 DNA reads as TGTGCCAGCAGCCAACAGGGTGGGGCAGATACGCAGTATTTT. As protein: CASSQQGGADTQYF. V and J are TRBV7-3 and TRBJ2-3; weak D call: TRBD1 (6 bases). The CDR3 is made up of 14 amino acids. Between the trimmed V and J ends, which lost 5 bases and 4 bases, there was a span of 13 bases. The germline V gene encodes CDR1 SGHTA and CDR2 FQGTGA. Looking up the rest from reference TRBV7-3 and TRBJ2-3 gives the full variable domain: GAGVSQTPSNKVTEKGKYVELRCDPISGHTALYWYRQSLGQGPEFLIYFQGTGAADDSGLPNDRFFAVRPEGSVSTLKIQRTERGDSAVYLCASSQQGGADTQYFGPGTRLTVL.

The genes are TRBV6-5 and TRBJ1-1; weak D call: TRBD1 (5 bases). V lost 4 bases and J 2 bases, leaving 14 bases between the germline ends. This CDR3 has 15 residues. Germline CDR1 MNHEY, CDR2 SVGAGI. The CDR3 spells CASSSKGVANTEAFF. DNA of the CDR3: TGTGCCAGCAGTTCGAAAGGGGTCGCAAACACTGAAGCTTTCTTT.

This chain connects TRBV2 to TRBJ2-2; D is undetermined. The CDR3 loop spans 17 amino acids. V gave up 3 bases and J gave up 6 bases, with 20 bases separating them. CDR1 and CDR2 (germline): SNHLY, FYNNEI. CDR3 sequence (DNA): TGTGCCAGCAGTGAGTGGCCAGTTGAAAAGTCTTCCGGGGAGCTGTTTTTT. Translation gives CASSEWPVEKSSGELFF.

The V gene is TRBV2, the J gene TRBJ2-7; 8 bases match TRBD1. In germline, CDR1 is SNHLY, CDR2 FYNNEI. The CDR3 totals 13 residues. J lost 5 bases, V lost 10 bases, and 10 bases had no gene match. CDR3 residues: CATKTGVMNEQYF. Here the CDR3 DNA reads TGTGCCACCAAGACAGGGGTCATGAACGAGCAGTACTTC.

The chain employs TRBV4-1 and TRBJ1-1; D is unresolved. Germline-derived CDR1 and CDR2 are MGHRA and YSYEKL. The V end lost 6 bases, the J end lost 1 base, and 12 bases lay between the germline ends. The CDR3 length is 14 residues. The chain's CDR3 is CASRVNRENTEAFF. The CDR3 DNA is TGCGCCAGCAGAGTCAACAGAGAGAACACTGAAGCTTTCTTT.

The chain is built from TRBV5-5 and TRBJ1-1; D uncertain. The germline V and J ends were trimmed by 9 bases and 0 bases, with 15 bases remaining between them. The CDR3 runs 14 residues. Germline V lookup: CDR1 SGHKS, CDR2 YYEKEE (reference sequence). This chain's CDR3 is CATQEGGLNTEAFF. The CDR3 nucleotides are TGTGCCACCCAAGAGGGAGGGTTGAACACTGAAGCTTTCTTT.

The gene calls are TRBV10-1 and TRBJ2-3; TRBD2 matches 14 bases. V was pared by 7 bases and J by 9 bases, with 9 bases of the junction left unmatched. CDR1 and CDR2 from the germline V gene are WNHNN and SYGVQD (reference sequence). This CDR3 spans 15 amino acids. The CDR3 spells CASIQTSGGAGTQYF. The DNA for the CDR3 is TGCGCCAGCATCCAGACTAGCGGGGGGGCGGGGACGCAGTATTTT.

This clone has only one observation. Relative to the germline gene, one junction end is altered; a read error may explain this. The chain's CDR3 is CASGSKFPDRTHF. CDR3 DNA: TGTGCCAGCGGCTCGAAGTTCCCCGACAGGACCCACTTC. The V call is TRBV28, the J call TRBJ2-7, with D maybe TRBD1 (6 bases). Germline V CDR1 and CDR2: MDHEN, SYDVKM. The length of the CDR3 is 13 residues.

Only one count was recorded for this clone. The CDR3 region has the DNA TGTGCCAGCTCACCGCACAGTGACGACGAGCAGTACTTC. It encodes CASSPHSDDEQYF. The chain is built from TRBV18 and TRBJ2-7; D remains unclear. The V gene's germline CDR1 is KGHSH and CDR2 LQKENI. The CDR3 is 13 amino acids. V was shortened by 3 bases and J by 5 bases, with 11 bases between the two germline ends.

This clone was detected only a few times. The chain couples TRBV16 to TRBJ2-3; a possible D gene is TRBD2 (5 bases). V dropped 4 bases and J dropped 3 bases, with 14 bases sitting between them. The CDR3 covers 15 residues. Germline loops: CDR1 KGHSY, CDR2 FQNENV. CDR3 coding DNA: TGTGCCAGCAGCCCTAGCTGGAAGGGAACAGATACGCAGTATTTT. The encoded protein is CASSPSWKGTDTQYF.

This chain uses TRBV5-1 with TRBJ1-4, with 7 bases that match TRBD1. CDR1 and CDR2 (germline): SGHRS, YFSETQ. V shed 4 bases, J shed 6 bases, and the junction held 6 bases outside the gene matches. The CDR3 has 14 residues. The CDR3 region has the DNA TGCGCCAGCAGCCCAACAGGGGACGATGAAAAACTGTTTTTT. It specifies CASSPTGDDEKLFF. Looking up the rest from reference TRBV5-1 and TRBJ1-4 gives the full variable domain: KAGVTQTPRYLIKTRGQQVTLSCSPISGHRSVSWYQQTPGQGLQFLFEYFSETQRNKGNFPGRFSGRQFSNSRSEMNVSTLELGDSALYLCASSPTGDDEKLFFGSGTQLSVL.

The chain joins TRBV15 to TRBJ2-7, with D hard to call. The CDR3 is 16 amino acids. Deletions cut 3 bases from V and 1 base from J, with 16 bases between. Germline values: CDR1 LNHNV, CDR2 YYDKDF (reference sequence). The CDR3 DNA reads TGTGCCACCAGCAGCATATTGACTCTATCATCCTACGAGCAGTACTTC. It yields the protein CATSSILTLSSYEQYF.

The genes are TRBV11-2 and TRBJ2-3, with 8 bases matching TRBD1. Germline trimming cut 2 bases from V and 3 bases from J; bases unmatched to any gene: 7. There are 16 residues in the CDR3. The germline V gene encodes CDR1 SGHAT and CDR2 FQNNGV. The CDR3 reads CASSLHGQGSTDTQYF. In DNA, the CDR3 is TGTGCCAGCAGCTTACATGGACAGGGTTCGACAGATACGCAGTATTTT. The complete variable domain, with remaining parts taken from reference TRBV11-2 and TRBJ2-3, reads EAGVAQSPRYKIIEKRQSVAFWCNPISGHATLYWYQQILGQGPKLLIQFQNNGVVDDSQLPKDRFSAERLKGVDSTLKIQPAKLEDSAVYLCASSLHGQGSTDTQYFGPGTRLTVL.

The chain links TRBV15 to TRBJ1-6; 7 positions agree with TRBD1. The V gene end was trimmed by 0 bases and the J gene end by 6 bases; junction bases not matched to a gene: 11. The CDR3 is 18 residues long. Germline CDR1 is LNHNV and CDR2 is YYDKDF (reference sequence). The CDR3 DNA sequence: TGTGCCACCAGCAGAGATCCACGCCGGACAGGAGCTAATTCACCCCTCCACTTT. It specifies CATSRDPRRTGANSPLHF.

The chain carries TRBV5-6 and TRBJ1-5; TRBD1 is a possible D gene (5 bases). The CDR3 is made up of 15 amino acids. Trimming stripped 4 bases from V and 11 bases from J, with 22 bases between. CDR1 and CDR2 (germline): SGHDT, YYEEEE. CDR3 sequence reads: CASSLSGAPGESQHF. In DNA, the CDR3 is TGTGCCAGCAGCCTTAGCGGGGCCCCGGGAGAGTCCCAGCATTTT.

This clone was detected only once. The chain carries TRBV27 and TRBJ1-2; 11 bases are shared with TRBD1. The CDR3 has 14 amino acids. The J segment lost 7 bases and the V segment lost 5 bases, leaving 6 bases of the junction unmatched. CDR1 MNHEY and CDR2 SMNVEV come from the germline V gene (reference sequence). CDR3 sequence (DNA): TGTGCCAGCAGTCCCCACGGGACAGGGGGTGGCTACACCTTC. Protein: CASSPHGTGGGYTF.

This chain uses TRBV27 with TRBJ2-3; possibly TRBD2 for D (5 bases). V lost 6 bases, J lost 5 bases, and 12 bases lay in between. Germline CDR1 reads MNHEY; CDR2 reads SMNVEV (reference sequence). The CDR3 loop spans 13 amino acids. The CDR3 region is CASRSGHGDTQYF. DNA for the CDR3: TGTGCCAGCAGGAGCGGTCATGGAGATACGCAGTATTTT.

The V call is TRBV29-1, the J call TRBJ2-5, with TRBD2 as a possible D gene (6 bases). Germline CDR1 and CDR2: SQVTM and ANQGSEA. V lost 4 bases and J 5 bases, leaving 14 bases between the germline ends. There are 13 residues in the CDR3. The CDR3 region has the DNA TGCAGCGTTGTTATGACTAGTTTTGAGACCCAGTACTTC. It translates to CSVVMTSFETQYF. The variable domain in full, with the rest retrieved from reference TRBV29-1 and TRBJ2-5, is SAVISQKPSRDICQRGTSLTIQCQVDSQVTMMFWYRQQPGQSLTLIATANQGSEATYESGFVIDKFPISRPNLTFSTLTVSNMSPEDSSIYLCSVVMTSFETQYFGPGTRLLVL.

The rearrangement links TRBV10-3 to TRBJ2-7; D perhaps matches TRBD1 (6 bases). Trimming took 9 bases from V and 3 from J, leaving 18 bases between them. The CDR3 has 14 residues. Per the germline V gene, CDR1 is ENHRY and CDR2 is SYGVKD. CDR3 DNA sequence: TGTGCCATTGCCGGGGCAGGGGTCGTCTACGAGCAGTACTTC. Protein: CAIAGAGVVYEQYF.

This chain links TRBV4-2 with TRBJ1-1; 8 bases are shared with TRBD1. J lost 6 bases, V lost 2 bases, and 11 bases had no gene match. This CDR3 region has 16 residues. CDR1 and CDR2 (germline): LGHNA, YNFKEQ. CDR3 nucleotides: TGTGCCAGCAGCCAAACCCCCCCGGACAGGGACCCTGAAGCTTTCTTT. Translating gives CASSQTPPDRDPEAFF.

J is TRBJ1-1 and V is TRBV7-2; D is uncertain. The CDR3 extends over 17 amino acids. Trimming removed 5 bases at V and 2 bases at J, with 21 bases between. CDR1 and CDR2 (germline): SGHTA, FQGNSA. In DNA form, the CDR3 reads TGTGCCAGCAGCCTGCGCAGACTTCTATACTTAAACACTGAAGCTTTCTTT. This gives the protein CASSLRRLLYLNTEAFF.

The rearrangement uses TRBV4-3 and TRBJ2-1, with 10 positions matching TRBD2. CDR1 is LGHNA, CDR2 YSLEER, per germline. Germline trimming cut 3 bases from V and 10 bases from J; bases unmatched to any gene: 9. The CDR3 runs to 15 residues. This CDR3 is CASSQTPGLAKEQFF. The DNA for the CDR3 is TGCGCCAGCAGCCAGACTCCGGGACTAGCGAAAGAGCAGTTCTTC.